The 21 T cell receptor beta chains below were found in one sample sequenced in a study of breast tumors, draining lymph nodes, adjacent tissues. The lymph nodes were axillary draining lymph nodes from breast cancer patients. One entry per CDR3 protein results from TCRdb running MiXCR on the multiplex PCR reads. The sample holds 200,000 or so distinct CDR3 sequences; approximately 31% are singletons and the top ten take roughly 4%. The source material was axillary lymph node tissue. These TCRs come from a female donor with breast cancer. Some clones in this sample may be carry-over from other donors' samples.

This clonotype was picked up many times. V usage is TRBV10-3 and J usage is TRBJ2-5; 8 bases are shared with TRBD2. CDR1 is ENHRY and CDR2 is SYGVKD in the germline V gene. The CDR3 loop spans 17 amino acids. Unmatched junction bases numbered 9, after V lost 0 bases and J lost 3 bases. This CDR3 reads CAISESGLAGSKETQYF. In nucleotides, the CDR3 is TGTGCCATCAGTGAGTCAGGTCTAGCGGGTTCAAAAGAGACCCAGTACTTC.

This clonotype was found many times. The rearrangement joins TRBV6-2 or TRBV6-3 to TRBJ2-2; weak D call: TRBD1 (5 bases). With 5 bases removed from V and 0 bases from J, the gap between germline ends came to 16 bases. The CDR3 extends over 17 amino acids. CDR1 and CDR2 from the germline V gene are MNHEY and SVGEGT. The CDR3 sequence: CASSPPDRHANTGELFF. The CDR3 DNA reads TGTGCCAGCAGTCCACCCGACAGACATGCGAACACCGGGGAGCTGTTTTTT.

This clonotype was found many times. The J gene is TRBJ2-1, the V gene TRBV3-1; a weak D match, TRBD2 (5 bases). V dropped 7 bases and J dropped 4 bases, with 20 bases sitting between them. Germline V CDR1 and CDR2: LGHDT, YNNKEL (reference sequence). The CDR3 length is 16 residues. Here the CDR3 DNA reads TGTGCCAGCACACCATATAGCGTAGTTTCGTACAATGAGCAGTTCTTC. It encodes CASTPYSVVSYNEQFF.

This clonotype has a count of ten or more. This sequence joins TRBV10-3 and TRBJ1-2; D is ambiguous. The germline gives CDR1 ENHRY, CDR2 SYGVKD. The CDR3 totals 13 residues. Trimming pared 5 bases from V and 8 bases from J, leaving 15 bases between. The DNA of the CDR3 is TGTGCCATCAGTTCATCGGCGGTGGAGGGCTACACCTTC. Translation: CAISSSAVEGYTF.

Many counts were recorded for this clonotype. V and J are TRBV15 and TRBJ1-4; D unresolved. Germline CDR1 and CDR2: LNHNV and YYDKDF (reference sequence). The CDR3 length is 17 residues. Trimming left V 0 bases short and J 7 bases short, with 18 bases between. CDR3 residues: CATSREPSGLSPEKLFF. Written as DNA, the CDR3 is TGTGCCACCAGCAGAGAGCCCTCTGGGTTATCGCCTGAAAAACTGTTTTTT.

The sample holds many counts of this clonotype. The V gene is TRBV28, the J gene TRBJ2-2; D may be TRBD2 (5 bases). V dropped 3 bases and J dropped 6 bases, with 11 bases sitting between them. Germline lookup yields CDR1 MDHEN and CDR2 SYDVKM. The CDR3 has 14 amino acids. For the CDR3, the DNA is TGTGCCAGCAGTTTTCGGGGATGGGCCGGGGAGCTGTTTTTT. It encodes CASSFRGWAGELFF. Full variable domain (rest looked up from reference TRBV28 and TRBJ2-2): DVKVTQSSRYLVKRTGEKVFLECVQDMDHENMFWYRQDPGLGLRLIYFSYDVKMKEKGDIPEGYSVSREKKERFSLILESASTNQTSMYLCASSFRGWAGELFFGEGSRLTVL.

In this sample, this clonotype turned up a few times. This sequence joins TRBV6-2 or TRBV6-3 and TRBJ2-7; tentative D call: TRBD2 (6 bases). This CDR3 region has 15 residues. The germline gives CDR1 MNHEY, CDR2 SVGEGT. The ends were cut back, 5 bases at V and 3 bases at J, with 17 bases in the middle. The CDR3 nucleotides read TGTGCCAGCAGTCCCCATCTAGCGCGGGGCTACGAGCAGTACTTC. Its translation: CASSPHLARGYEQYF.

This clonotype was counted once. Germline and junction disagree at one end, which may indicate a read error. This chain uses TRBV5-8 with TRBJ2-7; TRBD1 matches at 8 bases. This CDR3 region has 11 residues. CDR1 SGHTS and CDR2 YDEGEE come from the germline V gene. CDR3 sequence: CASSLYFGTGF. For the CDR3, the DNA is TGTGCCAGCAGCTTGTACTTCGGGACAGGCTTC.

This clonotype was seen a few times. Given a much more abundant clone one base away, this may be a read error. The chain has TRBV20-1 and TRBJ2-3; weak D call: TRBD1 (6 bases). Germline V gene lookup returns CDR1 DFQATT and CDR2 SNEGSKA (reference sequence). This CDR3 comprises 14 residues. The CDR3 DNA reads as TGCAGTGCCCCTCGACAGGCCAACACAGCTACGCAGTATTTT. It is translated as CSAPRQANTATQYF.

The chain links TRBV10-1 to TRBJ2-1; D remains ambiguous. CDR3 length equals 12 residues. V lost 0 bases and J 9 bases, leaving 6 bases between the germline ends. CDR1 is WNHNN and CDR2 is SYGVQD in the germline V gene (reference sequence). The CDR3 bases are TGCGCCAGCAGTGAGTCGTATGGTGAGCAGTTCTTC. Its protein is CASSESYGEQFF.

This clonotype has at least ten counts. CDR3 amino acids: CASSIYGETTNEKLFF. The CDR3 bases are TGTGCCAGTAGTATATACGGAGAAACAACTAATGAAAAACTGTTTTTT. The J gene is TRBJ1-4, the V gene TRBV19, with unresolved D. Germline-derived CDR1 and CDR2 are LNHDA and SQIVND (reference sequence). Trimming took 2 bases from V and 0 from J, leaving 10 bases between them. This CDR3 spans 16 amino acids.

This clonotype was observed at least ten times. DNA of the CDR3: TGCAGTGCTAAAAATCCCGGGACCGCTAATGAAAAACTGTTTTTT. Encoded protein: CSAKNPGTANEKLFF. The V gene is TRBV20-1, the J gene TRBJ1-4; a possible D gene is TRBD1 (5 bases). Deletions cut 4 bases from V and 3 bases from J, with 15 bases between. Looked up from germline, CDR1 is DFQATT and CDR2 is SNEGSKA (reference sequence). The CDR3 has 15 amino acids.

This clonotype was found many times. J is TRBJ2-2 and V is TRBV5-1; tentatively, D is TRBD1 (6 bases). This CDR3 region has 15 residues. Germline V gives CDR1 SGHRS, CDR2 YFSETQ. V lost 1 base, J lost 5 bases, and 12 bases lay in between. The CDR3 reads CASSLSPQGTGELFF. In DNA form, the CDR3 reads TGCGCCAGCAGCTTGAGCCCTCAGGGGACCGGGGAGCTGTTTTTT.

The sample holds many counts of this clonotype. This chain connects TRBV24-1 to TRBJ2-1; 9 nucleotides agree with TRBD2. J gave up 7 bases and V 4 bases, and 10 bases lay outside the gene matches. The V gene's germline CDR1 is KGHDR and CDR2 SFDVKD. The CDR3 covers 16 residues. The DNA for the CDR3 is TGTGCCACCAGTGAGGGTAGCGGGAGATTAATGAATGAGCAGTTCTTC. As protein: CATSEGSGRLMNEQFF.

V gene TRBV7-2 combines with J gene TRBJ1-2, with TRBD1 matching over 8 bases. Germline CDR1 and CDR2: SGHTA and FQGNSA. Trimming cost V 6 bases and J 6 bases; bases outside gene matches: 21. The CDR3 runs 18 residues. The CDR3 nucleotides are TGTGCCAGCAGTGAATGGACAGGGATCCCTTTTGCTTTAGATGGCTACACCTTC. Translating it yields CASSEWTGIPFALDGYTF.

This clonotype was counted at least ten times. This chain connects TRBV4-2 to TRBJ2-7; 12 bases line up with TRBD2. V shed 1 base and J 4 bases; nucleotides not matched to a gene: 5. This CDR3 has 16 residues. Germline V gives CDR1 LGHNA, CDR2 YNFKEQ. The CDR3 coding sequence is TGTGCCAGCAGCCAAGGGACTAGCGGGGTCGTATACGAGCAGTACTTC. Encoded protein: CASSQGTSGVVYEQYF.

Many counts were recorded for this clonotype. The chain combines TRBV19 with TRBJ1-4; D gene unclear. Germline assignment: CDR1 LNHDA and CDR2 SQIVND (reference sequence). This CDR3 spans 13 amino acids. The germline V and J ends were trimmed by 7 bases and 7 bases, with 13 bases remaining between them. CDR3 in amino acids: CASTSMVSEKLFF. DNA of the CDR3: TGTGCCAGTACCTCCATGGTGAGTGAAAAACTGTTTTTT.

Comments on this clonotype: Compared with germline, one end of the junction differs, possibly owing to a read error. The chain couples TRBV2 to TRBJ1-5, with a tentative D call TRBD1 (6 bases). From germline, CDR1 is SNHLY and CDR2 FYNNEI. There are 13 residues in the CDR3. The CDR3 protein is CASSENRDQTQHF. The CDR3 DNA reads TGTGCCAGCAGTGAGAACAGGGATCAGACCCAGCATTTT.

The table lists this clonotype with many counts. The chain carries TRBV6-1 and TRBJ2-1, with a tentative D call TRBD2 (5 bases). The ends were cut back, 6 bases at V and 8 bases at J, with 11 bases in the middle. The germline gives CDR1 MNHNS, CDR2 SASEGT. The CDR3 is made up of 12 amino acids. This chain's CDR3 is CASRGVLDEQFF. The CDR3 region has the DNA TGTGCCAGCAGGGGAGTTTTGGATGAGCAGTTCTTC.

In this sample, this clonotype turned up many times. The chain combines TRBV20-1 with TRBJ1-5, with unresolved D. Trimming pared 3 bases from V and 9 bases from J, leaving 15 bases between. This CDR3 region has 13 residues. Germline CDR1 is DFQATT and CDR2 is SNEGSKA (reference sequence). The CDR3 DNA is TGCAGTGCTAGTCGGCGAGTGGAGTCGCCCCAGCATTTT. Encoded protein: CSASRRVESPQHF.

This clonotype was counted ten times or more. The V call is TRBV24-1, the J call TRBJ1-3; D might be TRBD1 (5 bases). Trimming took off 2 bases at V and 3 bases at J, with 16 bases between the two ends. CDR1 KGHDR and CDR2 SFDVKD come from the germline V gene. CDR3 length equals 17 residues. As DNA, the CDR3 is TGTGCCACCAGTGATTCCGGGGAGGGGTCGGTTGGAAACACCATATATTTT. It yields the protein CATSDSGEGSVGNTIYF.